This record covers a single TCR beta chain. The data were obtained in a study of blood T cell repertoires in COVID-19. Patients at the Seattle site were enrolled during active infection and followed longitudinally. Libraries were prepared by immunoSEQ multiplex PCR; TCRdb keeps only in-frame clonotypes and omits some of them. The table lists some 310,000 clones, roughly nine tenths of them singletons. V was cut by 4 bases and J by 4 bases, with 17 bases left in between. Germline CDR1 reads SGHNT; CDR2 reads YYREEE (reference sequence). The CDR3 contains 15 residues. The rearrangement joins TRBV5-4 to TRBJ1-1, with TRBD1 as a possible D gene (6 bases). The sequenced sample was peripheral blood. This TCR was sampled from a woman in her twenties or thirties with COVID-19, enrolled during active disease. CDR3 nucleotide sequence: TGTGCCAGCAGCGAAGGGTCGACAGGTGTCACTGAAGCTTTCTTT. This encodes CASSEGSTGVTEAFF.